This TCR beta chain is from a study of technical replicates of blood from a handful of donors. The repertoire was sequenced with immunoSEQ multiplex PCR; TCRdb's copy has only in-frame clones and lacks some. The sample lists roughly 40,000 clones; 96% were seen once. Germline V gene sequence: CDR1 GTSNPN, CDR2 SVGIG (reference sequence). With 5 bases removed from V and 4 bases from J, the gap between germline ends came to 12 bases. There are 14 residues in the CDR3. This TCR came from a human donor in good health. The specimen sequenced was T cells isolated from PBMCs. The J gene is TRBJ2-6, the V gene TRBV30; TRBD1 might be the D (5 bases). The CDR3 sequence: CAWDMTAGANVLTF. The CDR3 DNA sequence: TGTGCCTGGGACATGACAGCCGGGGCCAACGTCCTGACTTTC.